This T cell receptor beta chain was profiled in a study of CD8 T cells in ankylosing spondylitis. Study outcomes and limitations: Disease-linked clones displayed a CD8+ phenotype and appeared relatively rarely in peripheral blood. Reported data indicate significant enrichment of disease-linked clones within matched ankylosing spondylitis synovial fluid.

Comments on this clonotype: Its antigen is not identified.

Quantitative barcoded 5'-RACE was used to prepare TCR beta libraries. Each CDR3 protein gets one entry after TCRdb re-called the 5' RACE reads with MiXCR. The sample holds about 200,000 distinct CDR3 sequences, about 13% seen once. The CDR3 runs 15 residues. This TCR was recovered from a male donor with ankylosing spondylitis or in good health (not recorded which). Material for sequencing was blood, either unsorted or a sorted T cell fraction (not recorded which). The genes are TRBV21-1 and TRBJ2-7; no check of the table's D call, TRBD2, against the DNA was made. TRBV21-1 is marked as a pseudogene. CDR3 nucleotides: TGTGCCAGCAGCGAGAGGGACCCAGGGTATTACGAGCAGTACTTC. It encodes CASSERDPGYYEQYF.